A single sample is the source of the 4 T cell receptor beta chains below, sequenced in a study of cytomegalovirus exposure and HLA in healthy donors. The PCR ran on 60 Vbeta and 13 Jbeta primers. Repertoires were generated with immunoSEQ multiplex PCR, while TCRdb's copy carries only in-frame clones and drops some. The data hold about 130,000 clones, with less than 75% observed a single time. Sequenced sample: PBMCs. The receptors stem from a woman aged 35 to 49 in good health and CMV-seropositive.

This chain links TRBV7-9 with TRBJ1-1, with TRBD1 matching 7 bases. In germline, CDR1 is SEHNR, CDR2 FQNEAQ (reference sequence). CDR3 length: 14 amino acids. J gave up 1 base and V 5 bases, and 4 bases lay outside the gene matches. The CDR3 is CASSVGQENTEAFF. The CDR3 nucleotides are TGTGCCAGCAGCGTAGGACAGGAGAACACTGAAGCTTTCTTT.

The gene calls are TRBV4-3 and TRBJ2-2; the match to TRBD2 covers 9 bases. The V gene's germline CDR1 is LGHNA and CDR2 YSLEER. The CDR3 runs to 18 residues. Trimming at V came to 1 base and at J to 8 bases, leaving 14 bases not matched to a gene. The CDR3 sequence is CASSQGRGGEIIRGELFF. CDR3 DNA: TGCGCCAGCAGCCAAGGGCGGGGGGGCGAAATAATACGTGGGGAGCTGTTTTTT.

The chain recombines TRBV7-3 with TRBJ2-7; 13 bases map to TRBD2. Germline V gene lookup returns CDR1 SGHTA and CDR2 FQGTGA. With V trimmed by 5 bases and J by 1 base, 2 bases remained unmatched. This CDR3 spans 15 amino acids. The CDR3 loop is CASSPTSGRSYEQYF. CDR3 nucleotide sequence: TGTGCCAGCAGCCCGACTAGCGGGAGGTCCTACGAGCAGTACTTC.

This clone was found a few times. This rearrangement joins TRBV5-1 to TRBJ1-2; no firm D call. V dropped 4 bases and J dropped 0 bases, with 10 bases sitting between them. Germline loops: CDR1 SGHRS, CDR2 YFSETQ. This CDR3 region has 14 residues. CDR3 sequence (DNA): TGCGCCAGCAGCCCGGACGGGACTAACTATGGCTACACCTTC. Encoded protein: CASSPDGTNYGYTF. Using reference TRBV5-1 and TRBJ1-2 for the parts outside the CDR3, the full variable domain is KAGVTQTPRYLIKTRGQQVTLSCSPISGHRSVSWYQQTPGQGLQFLFEYFSETQRNKGNFPGRFSGRQFSNSRSEMNVSTLELGDSALYLCASSPDGTNYGYTFGSGTRLTVV.